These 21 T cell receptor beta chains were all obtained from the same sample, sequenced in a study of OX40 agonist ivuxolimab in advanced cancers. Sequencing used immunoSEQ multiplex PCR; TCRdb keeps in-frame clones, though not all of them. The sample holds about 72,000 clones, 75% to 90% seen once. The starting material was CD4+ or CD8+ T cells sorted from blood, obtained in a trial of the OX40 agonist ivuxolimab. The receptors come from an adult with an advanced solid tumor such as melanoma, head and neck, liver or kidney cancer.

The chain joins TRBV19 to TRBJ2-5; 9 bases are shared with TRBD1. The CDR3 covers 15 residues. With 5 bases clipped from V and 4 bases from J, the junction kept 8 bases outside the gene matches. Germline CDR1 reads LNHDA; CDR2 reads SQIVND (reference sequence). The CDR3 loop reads CASSARQGVGETQYF. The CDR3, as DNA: TGTGCCAGTAGTGCACGACAGGGGGTAGGAGAGACCCAGTACTTC.

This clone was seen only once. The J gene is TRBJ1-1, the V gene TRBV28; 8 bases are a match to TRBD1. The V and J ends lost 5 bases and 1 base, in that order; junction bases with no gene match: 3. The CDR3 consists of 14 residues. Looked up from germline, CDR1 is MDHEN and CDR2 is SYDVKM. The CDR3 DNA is TGTGCCAGCAGTATTACAGGGGGGAACACTGAAGCTTTCTTT. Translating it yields CASSITGGNTEAFF.

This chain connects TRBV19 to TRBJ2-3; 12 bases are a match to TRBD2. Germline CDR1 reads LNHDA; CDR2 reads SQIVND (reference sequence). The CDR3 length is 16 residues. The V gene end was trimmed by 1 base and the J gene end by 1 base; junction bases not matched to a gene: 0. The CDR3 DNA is TGTGCCAGTAGTATAGCTAGCGGGAGGGGCACAGATACGCAGTATTTT. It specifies CASSIASGRGTDTQYF.

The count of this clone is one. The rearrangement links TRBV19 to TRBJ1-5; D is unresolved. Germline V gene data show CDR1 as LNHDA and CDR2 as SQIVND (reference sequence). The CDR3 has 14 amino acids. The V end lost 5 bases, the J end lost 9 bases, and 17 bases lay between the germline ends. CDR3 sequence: CASSQDGEGWPQHF. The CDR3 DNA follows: TGTGCCAGTAGTCAGGACGGGGAGGGTTGGCCCCAGCATTTT.

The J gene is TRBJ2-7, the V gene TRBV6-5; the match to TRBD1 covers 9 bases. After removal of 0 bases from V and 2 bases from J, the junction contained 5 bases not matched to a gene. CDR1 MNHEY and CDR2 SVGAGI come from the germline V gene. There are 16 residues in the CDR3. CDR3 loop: CASSYSRDRETYEQYF. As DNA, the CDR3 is TGTGCCAGCAGTTACTCCCGGGACAGGGAGACCTACGAGCAGTACTTC.

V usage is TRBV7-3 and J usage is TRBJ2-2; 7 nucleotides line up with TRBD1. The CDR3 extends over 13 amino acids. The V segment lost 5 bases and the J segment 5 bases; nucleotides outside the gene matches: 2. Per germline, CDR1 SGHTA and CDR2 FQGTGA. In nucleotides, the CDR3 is TGTGCCAGCAGCACAGGGGTTACCGGGGAGCTGTTTTTT. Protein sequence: CASSTGVTGELFF.

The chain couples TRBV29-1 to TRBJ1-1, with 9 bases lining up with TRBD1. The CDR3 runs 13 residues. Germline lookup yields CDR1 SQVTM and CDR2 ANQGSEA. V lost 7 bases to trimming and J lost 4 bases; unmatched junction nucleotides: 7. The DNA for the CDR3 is TGCAGCGCACGGACAGGGGCGGTCACTGAAGCTTTCTTT. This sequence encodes CSARTGAVTEAFF. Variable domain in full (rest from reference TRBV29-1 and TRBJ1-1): SAVISQKPSRDICQRGTSLTIQCQVDSQVTMMFWYRQQPGQSLTLIATANQGSEATYESGFVIDKFPISRPNLTFSTLTVSNMSPEDSSIYLCSARTGAVTEAFFGQGTRLTVV.

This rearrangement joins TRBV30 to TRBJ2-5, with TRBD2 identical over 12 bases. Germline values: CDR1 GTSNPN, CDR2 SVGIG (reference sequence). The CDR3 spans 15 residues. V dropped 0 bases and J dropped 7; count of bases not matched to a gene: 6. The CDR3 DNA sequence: TGTGCCTGGAGTGTATTGGCTAGCGGGGGGGCGACCCAGTACTTC. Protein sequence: CAWSVLASGGATQYF.

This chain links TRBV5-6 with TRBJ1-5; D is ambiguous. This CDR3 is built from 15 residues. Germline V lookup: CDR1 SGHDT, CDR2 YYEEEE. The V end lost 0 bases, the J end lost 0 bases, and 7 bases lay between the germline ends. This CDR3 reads CASSLGPYSNQPQHF. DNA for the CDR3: TGTGCCAGCAGCTTGGGTCCATATAGCAATCAGCCCCAGCATTTT.

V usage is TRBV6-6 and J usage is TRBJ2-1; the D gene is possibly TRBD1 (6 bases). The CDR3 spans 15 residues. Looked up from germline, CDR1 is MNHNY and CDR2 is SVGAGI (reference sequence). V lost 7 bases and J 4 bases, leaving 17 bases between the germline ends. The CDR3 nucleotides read TGTGCCAGCAACGACGCCAGGGGCGCATACAATGAGCAGTTCTTC. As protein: CASNDARGAYNEQFF.

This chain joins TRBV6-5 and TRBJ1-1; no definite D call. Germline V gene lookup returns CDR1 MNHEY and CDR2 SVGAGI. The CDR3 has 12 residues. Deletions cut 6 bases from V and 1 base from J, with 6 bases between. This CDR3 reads CASRLGNTEAFF. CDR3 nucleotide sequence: TGTGCCAGCAGACTTGGGAACACTGAAGCTTTCTTT.

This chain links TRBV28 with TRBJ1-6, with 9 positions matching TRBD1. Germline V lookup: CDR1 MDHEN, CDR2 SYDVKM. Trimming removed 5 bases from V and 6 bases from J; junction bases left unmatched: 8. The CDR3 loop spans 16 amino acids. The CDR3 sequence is CASSPTGGSGNSPLHF. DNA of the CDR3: TGTGCCAGCAGTCCTACAGGGGGCTCGGGTAATTCACCCCTCCACTTT.

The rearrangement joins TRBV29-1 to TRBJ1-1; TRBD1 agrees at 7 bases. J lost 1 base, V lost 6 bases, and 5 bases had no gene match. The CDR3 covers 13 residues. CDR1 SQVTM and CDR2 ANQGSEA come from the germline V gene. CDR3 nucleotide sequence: TGCAGCGTCGAGGGACAGACGAACACTGAAGCTTTCTTT. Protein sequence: CSVEGQTNTEAFF.

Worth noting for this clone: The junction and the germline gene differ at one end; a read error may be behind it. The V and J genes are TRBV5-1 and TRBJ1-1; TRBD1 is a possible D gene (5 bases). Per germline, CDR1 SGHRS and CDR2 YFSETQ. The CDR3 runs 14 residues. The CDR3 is CASSLASRETEAFF. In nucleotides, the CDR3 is TGTGCCAGCAGCTTGGCCAGCAGGGAGACTGAAGCTTTCTTT.

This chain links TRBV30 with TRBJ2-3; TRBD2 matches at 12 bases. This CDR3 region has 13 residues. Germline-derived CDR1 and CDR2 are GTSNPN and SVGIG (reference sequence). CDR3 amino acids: CGLAGEWADTQYF. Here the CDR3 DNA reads TGTGGACTAGCGGGAGAGTGGGCAGATACGCAGTATTTT.

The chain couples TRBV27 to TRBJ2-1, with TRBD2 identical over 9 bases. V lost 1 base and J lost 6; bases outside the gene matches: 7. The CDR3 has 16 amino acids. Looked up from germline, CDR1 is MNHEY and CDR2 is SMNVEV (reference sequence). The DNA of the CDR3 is TGTGCCAGCAGTTTATTCGTTGGCGGGGGGGCCAATGAGCAGTTCTTC. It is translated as CASSLFVGGGANEQFF.

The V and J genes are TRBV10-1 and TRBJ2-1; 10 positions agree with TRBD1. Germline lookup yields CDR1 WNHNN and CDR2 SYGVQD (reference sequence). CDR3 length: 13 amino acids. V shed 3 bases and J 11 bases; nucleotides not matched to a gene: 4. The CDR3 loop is CASSEGQGGQQFF. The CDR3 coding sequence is TGCGCCAGCAGTGAAGGACAGGGGGGTCAGCAGTTCTTC.

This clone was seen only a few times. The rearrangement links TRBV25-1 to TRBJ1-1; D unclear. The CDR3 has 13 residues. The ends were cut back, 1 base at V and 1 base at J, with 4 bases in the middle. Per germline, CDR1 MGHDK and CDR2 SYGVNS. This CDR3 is CASSELGNTEAFF. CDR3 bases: TGTGCCAGCAGTGAATTAGGGAACACTGAAGCTTTCTTT.

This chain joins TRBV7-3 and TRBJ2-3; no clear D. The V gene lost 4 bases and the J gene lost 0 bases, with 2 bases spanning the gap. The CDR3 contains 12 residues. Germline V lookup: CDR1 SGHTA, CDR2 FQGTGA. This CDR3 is CASSSSTDTQYF. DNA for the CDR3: TGTGCCAGCAGCTCCAGCACAGATACGCAGTATTTT.

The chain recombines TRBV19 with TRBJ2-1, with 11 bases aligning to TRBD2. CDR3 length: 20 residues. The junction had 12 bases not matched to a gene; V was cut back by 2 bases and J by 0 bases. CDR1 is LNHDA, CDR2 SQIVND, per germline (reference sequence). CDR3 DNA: TGTGCCAGTAGTATAAACCCGACTAGCGGGGCCTGGAGCTCCTACAATGAGCAGTTCTTC. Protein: CASSINPTSGAWSSYNEQFF.

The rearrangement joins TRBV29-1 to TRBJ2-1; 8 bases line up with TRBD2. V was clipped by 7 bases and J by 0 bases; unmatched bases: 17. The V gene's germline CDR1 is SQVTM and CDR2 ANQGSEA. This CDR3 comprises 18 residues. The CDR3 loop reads CSAQGGGSRSSSYNEQFF. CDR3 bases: TGCAGCGCTCAAGGCGGGGGGTCACGGTCAAGCTCCTACAATGAGCAGTTCTTC.